The 8 T cell receptor beta chains below were found in one sample sequenced in a study of T cell changes during pregnancy in multiple sclerosis. Here immunoSEQ multiplex PCR was the method, and the copy in TCRdb shows in-frame clones only, minus some. The profile shows around 80,000 clones, around 94% of them singletons. Sequenced material: peripheral blood, taken in the second trimester of pregnancy. Receptors originate from a female donor in good health, enrolled as a control in a pregnancy study.

V gene TRBV5-1 combines with J gene TRBJ2-5; 9 bases are a match to TRBD2. Germline V gene lookup returns CDR1 SGHRS and CDR2 YFSETQ. The CDR3 spans 14 residues. V lost 2 bases and J lost 4; bases outside the gene matches: 3. The CDR3 DNA reads as TGCGCCAGCAGCTTTAGCGGGGGCGGAGAGACCCAGTACTTC. It yields the protein CASSFSGGGETQYF.

V gene TRBV28 combines with J gene TRBJ2-1; no reliable D call. V was cut by 6 bases and J by 5 bases, with 17 bases left in between. The CDR3 contains 15 residues. Germline CDR1 is MDHEN and CDR2 is SYDVKM. Written as DNA, the CDR3 is TGTGCCAGCAGGGCGCTAAGCCCAGGCGACAATGAGCAGTTCTTC. This codes for CASRALSPGDNEQFF.

The chain uses TRBV5-1 and TRBJ2-2, with D possibly being TRBD1 (7 bases). Trimming removed 4 bases from V and 2 bases from J, with 12 bases in between. The CDR3 spans 15 residues. Germline-derived CDR1 and CDR2 are SGHRS and YFSETQ. CDR3 protein: CASSRRGANTGELFF. In nucleotides, the CDR3 is TGCGCCAGCAGCCGCAGGGGGGCCAACACCGGGGAGCTGTTTTTT.

The chain recombines TRBV6-1 with TRBJ2-2; 13 positions agree with TRBD2. After removal of 4 bases from V and 7 bases from J, the junction contained 3 bases not matched to a gene. The CDR3 runs to 15 residues. Germline V lookup: CDR1 MNHNS, CDR2 SASEGT. The CDR3 DNA is TGTGCCAGCAGTGGACTAGCGGGAGGTGTCGGGGAGCTGTTTTTT. It translates to CASSGLAGGVGELFF.

This sequence joins TRBV28 and TRBJ2-7, with 8 bases aligning to TRBD2. V shed 3 bases, J shed 5 bases, and the junction held 18 bases outside the gene matches. CDR3 length equals 18 residues. Germline-derived CDR1 and CDR2 are MDHEN and SYDVKM. As DNA, the CDR3 is TGTGCCAGCAGTTTCCCCACGGGAGGGCTAGGGCTAATCAACGAGCAGTACTTC. Protein sequence: CASSFPTGGLGLINEQYF. Based on the CDR3 plus reference TRBV28 and TRBJ2-7, the full variable domain is DVKVTQSSRYLVKRTGEKVFLECVQDMDHENMFWYRQDPGLGLRLIYFSYDVKMKEKGDIPEGYSVSREKKERFSLILESASTNQTSMYLCASSFPTGGLGLINEQYFGPGTRLTVT.

The chain carries TRBV6-6 and TRBJ1-3, with D hard to call. CDR1 is MNHNY and CDR2 is SVGAGI in the germline V gene (reference sequence). The V and J ends lost 6 bases and 9 bases respectively, with 18 bases between them. This CDR3 contains 14 residues. CDR3 coding DNA: TGTGCCAGCAGCGCACCGGGCCGCGGGTCCACCATATATTTT. Translated: CASSAPGRGSTIYF.

V usage is TRBV19 and J usage is TRBJ1-5; D call uncertain. V dropped 3 bases and J dropped 4 bases, with 4 bases sitting between them. CDR3 length: 12 amino acids. The germline V gene has CDR1 LNHDA and CDR2 SQIVND (reference sequence). Here the CDR3 DNA reads TGTGCCAGTAGTATCGAGAATCAGCCCCAGCATTTT. It specifies CASSIENQPQHF.

The V gene is TRBV28, the J gene TRBJ2-1; 7 nucleotides line up with TRBD1. The CDR3 totals 12 residues. CDR1 MDHEN and CDR2 SYDVKM come from the germline V gene. V shed 5 bases, J shed 9 bases, and the junction held 4 bases outside the gene matches. In DNA, the CDR3 is TGTGCCAGCAGTGTCCCAGGGGGTGAGCAGTTCTTC. Residues: CASSVPGGEQFF.